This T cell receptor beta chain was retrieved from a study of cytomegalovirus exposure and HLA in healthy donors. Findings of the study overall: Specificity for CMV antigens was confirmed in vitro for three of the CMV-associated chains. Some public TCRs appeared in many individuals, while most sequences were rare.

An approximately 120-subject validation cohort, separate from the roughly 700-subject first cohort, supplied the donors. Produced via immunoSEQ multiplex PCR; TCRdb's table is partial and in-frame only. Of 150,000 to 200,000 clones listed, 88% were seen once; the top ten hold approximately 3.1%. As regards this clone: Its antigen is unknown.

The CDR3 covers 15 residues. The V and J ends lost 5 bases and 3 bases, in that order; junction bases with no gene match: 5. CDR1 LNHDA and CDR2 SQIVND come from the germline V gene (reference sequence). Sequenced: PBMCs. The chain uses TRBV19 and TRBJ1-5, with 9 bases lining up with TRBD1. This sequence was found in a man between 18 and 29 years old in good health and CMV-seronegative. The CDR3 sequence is CASSRDRENNQPQHF. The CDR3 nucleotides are TGTGCCAGTAGTCGGGACAGGGAGAACAATCAGCCCCAGCATTTT.